This T cell receptor (beta chain) was sequenced in a study of lymphopenia after photon versus proton radiotherapy. Comments on this clone: Its target is not known.

Study conclusions and caveats: Oligoclonal CD8+ Temra expansion after nadir drove photon patients' diversity drop. Post-nadir TCR diversity decline inversely tracked overall survival among those who died.

The CDR3 runs to 15 residues. CDR1 is LNHDA and CDR2 is SQIVND in the germline V gene (reference sequence). Trimming removed 3 bases from V and 0 bases from J; junction bases left unmatched: 2. TCRdb keeps only in-frame clones here, not all; method: immunoSEQ multiplex PCR. The sample lists 35,000 to 45,000 clones, about 85% seen once, with around 3% in the top ten. The sample here was peripheral blood, taken from a patient treated with photon-based radiotherapy. The sequence was obtained from a man between 45 and 60 years old with gastric cancer. The rearrangement joins TRBV19 to TRBJ2-3, with TRBD1 identical over 8 bases. CDR3 region: CASSMDRASTDTQYF. The CDR3 DNA reads TGTGCCAGTAGTATGGACAGGGCTAGCACAGATACGCAGTATTTT.